This T cell receptor (beta chain) was documented in a study of shared clonotypes between healthy human individuals. Profiling relied on immunoSEQ multiplex PCR, and the TCRdb table lists in-frame clones only, not all of them. Among about 590,000 clones listed, nearly 97% were seen once. Germline-derived CDR1 and CDR2 are PRHDT and FYEKMQ (reference sequence). CDR3 length: 12 amino acids. V gave up 1 base and J gave up 4 bases, with 4 bases separating them. Selected positively for CCR7 and CD45RO-negative, naive CD8 cells excluded terminally differentiated effector memory CD45RA+ cells. J is TRBJ1-1 and V is TRBV13; D gene uncertain. The sequence was obtained from a woman aged 25 to 39 in good health. Sequencing input: naive CD8+ T cells sorted from blood. The CDR3 bases are TGTGCCAGCAGCTTAGACCCCACTGAAGCTTTCTTT. Translation: CASSLDPTEAFF.